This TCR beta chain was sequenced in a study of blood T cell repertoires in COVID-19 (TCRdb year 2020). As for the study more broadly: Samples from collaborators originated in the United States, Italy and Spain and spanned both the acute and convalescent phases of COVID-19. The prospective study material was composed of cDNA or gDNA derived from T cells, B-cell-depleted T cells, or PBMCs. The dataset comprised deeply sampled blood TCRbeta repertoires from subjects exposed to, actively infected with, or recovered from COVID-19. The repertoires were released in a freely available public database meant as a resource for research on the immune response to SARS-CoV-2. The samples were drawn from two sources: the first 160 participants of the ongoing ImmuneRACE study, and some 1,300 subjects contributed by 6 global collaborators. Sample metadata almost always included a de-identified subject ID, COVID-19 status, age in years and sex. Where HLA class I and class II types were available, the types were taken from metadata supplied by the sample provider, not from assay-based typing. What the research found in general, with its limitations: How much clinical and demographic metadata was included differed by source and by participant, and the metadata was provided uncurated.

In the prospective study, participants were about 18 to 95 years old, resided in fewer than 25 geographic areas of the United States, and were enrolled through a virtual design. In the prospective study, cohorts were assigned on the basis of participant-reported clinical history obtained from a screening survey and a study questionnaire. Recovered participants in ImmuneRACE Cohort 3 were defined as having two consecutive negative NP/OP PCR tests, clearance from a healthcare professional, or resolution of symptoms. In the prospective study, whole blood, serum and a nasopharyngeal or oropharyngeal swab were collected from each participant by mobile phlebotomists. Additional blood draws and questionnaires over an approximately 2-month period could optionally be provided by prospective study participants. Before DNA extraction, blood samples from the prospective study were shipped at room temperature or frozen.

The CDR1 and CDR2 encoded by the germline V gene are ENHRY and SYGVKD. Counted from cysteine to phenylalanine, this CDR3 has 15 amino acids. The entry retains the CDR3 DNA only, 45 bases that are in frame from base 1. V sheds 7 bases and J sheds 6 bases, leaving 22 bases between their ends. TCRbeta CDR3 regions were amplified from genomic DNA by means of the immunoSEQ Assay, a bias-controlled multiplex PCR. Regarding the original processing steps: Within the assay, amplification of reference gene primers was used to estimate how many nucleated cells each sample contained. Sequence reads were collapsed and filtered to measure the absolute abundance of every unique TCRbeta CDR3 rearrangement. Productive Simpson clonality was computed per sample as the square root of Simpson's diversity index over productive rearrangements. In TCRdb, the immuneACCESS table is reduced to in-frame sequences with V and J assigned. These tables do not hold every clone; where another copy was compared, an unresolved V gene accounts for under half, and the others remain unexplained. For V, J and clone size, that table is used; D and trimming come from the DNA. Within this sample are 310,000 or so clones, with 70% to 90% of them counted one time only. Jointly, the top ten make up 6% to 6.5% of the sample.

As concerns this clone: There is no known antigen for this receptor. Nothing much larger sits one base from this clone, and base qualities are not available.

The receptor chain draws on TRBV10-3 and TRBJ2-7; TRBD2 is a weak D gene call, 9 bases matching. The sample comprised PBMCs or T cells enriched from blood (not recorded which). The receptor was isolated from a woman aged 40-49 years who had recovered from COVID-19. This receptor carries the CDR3 CAIKTGVREGPEQYF. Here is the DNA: TGTGCCATCAAGACAGGGGTGCGGGAGGGCCCCGAGCAGTACTTC.